Detailed here is one TCR beta chain. Its recognized antigen is unknown. No much larger clonotype is one base removed from it; base qualities were not supplied. This specimen includes other DNA sequences encoding the same CDR3. Ends trimmed: V by 1 base, J by 7 bases; bases unmatched to a gene: 3. The CDR3 holds 14 amino acids from the cysteine to the phenylalanine. Solely the CDR3 DNA is kept, with 42 bases framed from the first base. The germline V gene gives CDR1 as KGHSH and CDR2 as LQKENI. The receptor library was made with the immunoSEQ multiplex PCR assay. RNA was extracted from all samples and reverse transcribed into cDNA, which served as template for TCR sequencing. SuperScript III was used for first-strand cDNA synthesis, primed with a 2:1 mix of oligo-dT and random hexamers. A synthetic immune receptor repertoire was used to assess amplification bias, and residual bias was removed computationally. In the paper's pipeline: Raw reads were preprocessed to remove errors, and CDR3 was defined by IMGT conventions from the conserved cysteine to phenylalanine. To get clonality, Shannon entropy was normalized by log2 of the number of productive unique TCRs and the result was subtracted from 1. Whether each scalp clone was CD4 or CD8 was inferred by checking scalp TCRbeta sequences against the CD4 and CD8 repertoires from sorted blood. TCRdb obtained this table from immuneACCESS and retained in-frame rearrangements with V and J assigned. These tables miss some clones; where compared with another copy, unresolved V genes account for less than half of the shortfall, and the remainder is unexplained. V, J and clone size were drawn from that table, and D and trimming were deduced from the DNA. The sample contains about 210,000 clones, 64% of them found a single time. The top ten constitute roughly 4.2% of the sample.

Interpreted using the paper, the time point label stands for: approximately 4 weeks on oral tofacitinib. According to the study, the label for this sample's treatment or condition signals: oral pan-JAK inhibitor, 5-10 mg twice daily. Lesional scalp punch biopsies and peripheral blood were obtained from alopecia areata patients. PBMCs were isolated by density centrifugation and stained for CD3, CD4 and CD8, and CD4+ and CD8+ T cells were sorted on a FACSAria. The data derive from a study of CD8+ T cells in alopecia areata listed by TCRdb under 2018. Looking at the study overall: Treated patients were enrolled in an open-label pilot trial of oral tofacitinib, 5 to 10 mg twice daily, for moderate-to-severe alopecia areata. Tofacitinib was administered for 6 to 18 months, and 6 months of follow-up off drug were then conducted to assess delayed response and recurrence. Disease severity in treated patients was measured with the SALT score, which quantifies the percentage of affected scalp surface area. In both human patients and the C3H/HeJ mouse model, the study applied high-throughput TCRbeta sequencing to look at T cell clonal expansion in alopecia areata. On the human side, TCRbeta sequencing was run on scalp tissue and on sorted CD4+ and CD8+ peripheral blood T cells from healthy controls and from alopecia areata patients with either patchy or totalis/universalis disease. Tofacitinib-treated patients had biopsies at baseline and at 4 and 24 weeks of treatment, with a later scalp biopsy in several patients. Scalp clonality was compared among normal scalp (n=4), patchy alopecia areata scalp (n=8), and alopecia totalis/universalis scalp (n=8). RNA was extracted with the PAXgene miRNA kit for fixed scalp, the miRNeasy kit for PBMCs, and the RNeasy kit for mouse skin. Amplification of TCRbeta CDR3 regions was done by immunoSEQ multiplex PCR using 35 Vbeta forward primers and 13 Jbeta reverse primers.

Here is what the overall study found, with its caveats: Lesional scalp, especially in alopecia totalis/universalis, showed higher clonality and more expanded CD8+ clones than normal scalp, suggesting antigenic drive. Many expanded lesional clones were found to persist in scalp and blood during tofacitinib treatment, and relapse after treatment cessation may be partly explained by this persistence. Unlike mouse skin, where gammadelta T cells dominate, normal human skin contains resident alphabeta T cells that get sequenced too, which complicates analysis of the scalp TCR repertoire. With tofacitinib, both scalp clonality and the number of expanded CD8+ clones among the top 100 scalp clones went down significantly. Because the treated cohort was small and had only one nonresponder, larger studies are needed to examine links between baseline CD8+ expansion and response. TCR sequences shared between patients were less clear than in mice, possibly partly because of HLA diversity in the patient population.

This sequence originates from a human donor with alopecia areata. Material: CD4+ T cells sorted from blood, obtained at week 4, from a patient treated with tofacitinib. The chain joins TRBV18 to TRBJ1-4; 7 nucleotides in the junction match TRBD1. DNA sequence: TGTGCCAGCTCACCACAGGGGGCTGGTGAAAAACTGTTTTTT. Translated, this gives CASSPQGAGEKLFF.